This record looks at one TCR beta chain sequence and its context. Its cognate antigen has yet to be identified. One end of the junction is discordant with germline, which a read error may explain. The sample is drawn from a study of T cells after somatic rescue of genetic block (TCRdb year 2020). About the investigation overall: The study assessed how robust, over the long term, a T-cell system was when the system had developed through somatic rescue of a genetic block in T-cell development.

The library was produced with the immunoSEQ multiplex PCR assay. TCRdb carries this immuneACCESS record with in-frame sequences only. Its versions omit some clonotypes, under half of them owing to an unresolved V gene in the studies checked, with the rest unexplained. This sample comprises about 7,000 clones, around 80% of them detected only once. The biggest ten clones account for roughly 25% of the sample. As encoded in the germline V gene, CDR1 is SGHDN while CDR2 is FVKESK. The CDR3 measures 15 amino acids from cysteine to phenylalanine. Only CDR3 DNA remains: 45 bases, in frame from the first base.

In this chain, TRBV14 is recombined with TRBJ2-3; the junction holds 10 bases that match TRBD2. Sequencing was done on a sample of peripheral blood mononuclear cells (PBMCs). This TCR derives from a boy younger than 18. The CDR3 is CASSILAGPGDMQYF. At the DNA level, the sequence is TGTGCCAGCAGCATACTAGCGGGGCCCGGAGATATGCAGTATTTT. Joined to the reference TRBV14 and TRBJ2-3 proteins, this CDR3 gives the full variable domain: EAGVTQFPSHSVIEKGQTVTLRCDPISGHDNLYWYRRVMGKEIKFLLHFVKESKQDESGMPNNRFLAERTGGTYSTLKVQPAELEDSGVYFCASSILAGPGDMQYFGPGTRLTVL.